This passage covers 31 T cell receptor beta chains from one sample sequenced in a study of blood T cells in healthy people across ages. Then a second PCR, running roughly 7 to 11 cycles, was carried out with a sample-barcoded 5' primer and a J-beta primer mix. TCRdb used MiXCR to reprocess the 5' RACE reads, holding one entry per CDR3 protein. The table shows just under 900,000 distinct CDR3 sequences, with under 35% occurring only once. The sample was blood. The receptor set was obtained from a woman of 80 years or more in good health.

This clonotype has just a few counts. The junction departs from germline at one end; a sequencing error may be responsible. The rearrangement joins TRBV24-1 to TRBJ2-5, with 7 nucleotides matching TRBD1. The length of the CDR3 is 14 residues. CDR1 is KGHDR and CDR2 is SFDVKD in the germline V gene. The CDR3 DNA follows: TGTGCCGCCAGTGACCCGACAGGGTTGGAGACCCAGTACTTC. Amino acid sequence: CAASDPTGLETQYF.

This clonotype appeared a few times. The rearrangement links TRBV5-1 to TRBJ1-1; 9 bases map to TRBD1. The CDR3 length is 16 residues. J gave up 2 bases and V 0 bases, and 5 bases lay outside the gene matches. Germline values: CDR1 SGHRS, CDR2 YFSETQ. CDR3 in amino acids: CASSLGGQGKNTEAFF. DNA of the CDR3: TGCGCCAGCAGCTTGGGGGGACAGGGTAAAAACACTGAAGCTTTCTTT.

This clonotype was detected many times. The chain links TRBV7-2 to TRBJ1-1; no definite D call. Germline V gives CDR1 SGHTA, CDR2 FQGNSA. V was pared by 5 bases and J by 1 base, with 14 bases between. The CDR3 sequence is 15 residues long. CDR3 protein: CASSARGVRNTEAFF. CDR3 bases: TGTGCCAGCAGCGCGAGAGGTGTCAGGAACACTGAAGCTTTCTTT.

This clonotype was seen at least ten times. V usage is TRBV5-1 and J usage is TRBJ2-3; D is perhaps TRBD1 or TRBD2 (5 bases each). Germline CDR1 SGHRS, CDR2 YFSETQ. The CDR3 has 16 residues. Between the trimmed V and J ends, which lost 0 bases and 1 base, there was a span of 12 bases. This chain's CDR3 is CASSLGALGGTDTQYF. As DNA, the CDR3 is TGCGCCAGCAGCTTGGGCGCGTTGGGGGGCACAGATACGCAGTATTTT.

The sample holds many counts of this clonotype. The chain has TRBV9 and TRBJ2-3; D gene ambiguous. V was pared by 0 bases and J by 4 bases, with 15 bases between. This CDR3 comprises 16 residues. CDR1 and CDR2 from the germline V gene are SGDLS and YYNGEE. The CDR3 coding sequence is TGTGCCAGCAGCGTAGGAAAGGGTGTTGCGGCAGATACGCAGTATTTT. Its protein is CASSVGKGVAADTQYF.

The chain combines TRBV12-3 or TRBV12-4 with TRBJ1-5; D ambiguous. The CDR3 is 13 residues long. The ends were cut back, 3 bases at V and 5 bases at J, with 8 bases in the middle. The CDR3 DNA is TGTGCCAGCAGTTTTAGGACCGATCAGCCCCAGCATTTT. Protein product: CASSFRTDQPQHF.

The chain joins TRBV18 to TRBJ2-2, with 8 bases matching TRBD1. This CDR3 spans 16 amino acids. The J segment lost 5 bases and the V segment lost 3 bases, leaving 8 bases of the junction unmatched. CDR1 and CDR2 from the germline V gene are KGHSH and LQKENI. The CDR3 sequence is CASSPSGQGLTGELFF. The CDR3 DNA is TGTGCCAGCTCACCGAGTGGACAGGGACTTACCGGGGAGCTGTTTTTT. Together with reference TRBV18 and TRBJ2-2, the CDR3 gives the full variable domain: NAGVMQNPRHLVRRRGQEARLRCSPMKGHSHVYWYRQLPEEGLKFMVYLQKENIIDESGMPKERFSAEFPKEGPSILRIQQVVRGDSAAYFCASSPSGQGLTGELFFGEGSRLTVL.

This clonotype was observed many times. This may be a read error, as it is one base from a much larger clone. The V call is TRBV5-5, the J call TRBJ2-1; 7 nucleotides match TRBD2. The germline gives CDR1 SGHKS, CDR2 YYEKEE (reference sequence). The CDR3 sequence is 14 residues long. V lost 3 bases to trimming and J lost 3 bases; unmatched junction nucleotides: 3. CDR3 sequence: CASSWGGDYNEQFF. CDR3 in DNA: TGTGCCAGCAGCTGGGGAGGGGACTACAATGAGCAGTTCTTC.

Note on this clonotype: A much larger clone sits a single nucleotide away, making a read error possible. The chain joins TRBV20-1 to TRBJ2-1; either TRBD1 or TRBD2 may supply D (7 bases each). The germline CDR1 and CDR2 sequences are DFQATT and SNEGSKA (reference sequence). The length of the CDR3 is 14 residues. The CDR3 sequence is CSATKPGGGNGQFF. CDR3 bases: TGCAGTGCTACGAAACCAGGGGGGGGCAATGGGCAGTTCTTC.

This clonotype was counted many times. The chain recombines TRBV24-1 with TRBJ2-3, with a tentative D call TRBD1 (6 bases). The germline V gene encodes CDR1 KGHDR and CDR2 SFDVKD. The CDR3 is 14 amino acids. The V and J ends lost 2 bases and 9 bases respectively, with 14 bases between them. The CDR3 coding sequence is TGTGCCACCAGTGATTATCGGCAGGGGAACACGCAGTATTTT. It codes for CATSDYRQGNTQYF.

CDR3: CASSPGGDPGANVLTF. CDR3 nucleotide sequence: TGTGCCAGCAGCCCTGGAGGGGATCCTGGGGCCAACGTCCTGACTTTC. This chain links TRBV28 with TRBJ2-6, with D possibly TRBD2 on 6 matching bases. Germline CDR1 and CDR2: MDHEN and SYDVKM. The CDR3 has 16 amino acids. The V and J ends lost 6 bases and 2 bases respectively, with 14 bases between them.

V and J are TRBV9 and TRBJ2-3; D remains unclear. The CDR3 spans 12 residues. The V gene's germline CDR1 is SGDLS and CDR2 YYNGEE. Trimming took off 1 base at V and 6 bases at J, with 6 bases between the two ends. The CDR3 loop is CASSVLEDTQYF. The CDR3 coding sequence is TGTGCCAGCAGCGTATTGGAGGATACGCAGTATTTT.

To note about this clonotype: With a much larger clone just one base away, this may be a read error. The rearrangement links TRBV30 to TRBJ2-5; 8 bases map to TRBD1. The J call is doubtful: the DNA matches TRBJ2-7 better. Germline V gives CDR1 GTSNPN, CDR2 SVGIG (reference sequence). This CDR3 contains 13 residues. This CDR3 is CAWSARTGSEQYF. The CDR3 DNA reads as TGTGCCTGGAGTGCCAGGACAGGGTCCGAGCAGTACTTC.

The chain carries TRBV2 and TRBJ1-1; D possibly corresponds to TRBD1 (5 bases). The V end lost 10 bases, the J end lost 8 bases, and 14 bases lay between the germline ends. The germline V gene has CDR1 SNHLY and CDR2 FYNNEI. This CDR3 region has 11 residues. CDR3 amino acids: CATKGLGEAFF. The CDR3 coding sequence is TGTGCCACCAAGGGACTTGGAGAAGCTTTCTTT. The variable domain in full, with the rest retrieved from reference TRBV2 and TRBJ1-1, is EPEVTQTPSHQVTQMGQEVILRCVPISNHLYFYWYRQILGQKVEFLVSFYNNEISEKSEIFDDQFSVERPDGSNFTLKIRSTKLEDSAMYFCATKGLGEAFFGQGTRLTVV.

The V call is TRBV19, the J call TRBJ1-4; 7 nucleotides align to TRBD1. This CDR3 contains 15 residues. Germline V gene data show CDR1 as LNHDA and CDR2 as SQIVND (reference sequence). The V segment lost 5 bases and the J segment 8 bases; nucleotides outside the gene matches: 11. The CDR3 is CASSSNRGVGEKLFF. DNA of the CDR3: TGTGCCAGTAGTTCAAACAGGGGAGTTGGCGAAAAACTGTTTTTT.

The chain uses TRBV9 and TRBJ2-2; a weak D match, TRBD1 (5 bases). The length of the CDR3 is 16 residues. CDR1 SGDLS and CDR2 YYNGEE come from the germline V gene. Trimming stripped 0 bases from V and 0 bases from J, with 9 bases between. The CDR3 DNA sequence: TGTGCCAGCAGCGTAGTAGCACAGGCGAACACCGGGGAGCTGTTTTTT. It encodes CASSVVAQANTGELFF. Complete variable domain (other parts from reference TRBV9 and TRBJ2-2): DSGVTQTPKHLITATGQRVTLRCSPRSGDLSVYWYQQSLDQGLQFLIQYYNGEERAKGNILERFSAQQFPDLHSELNLSSLELGDSALYFCASSVVAQANTGELFFGEGSRLTVL.

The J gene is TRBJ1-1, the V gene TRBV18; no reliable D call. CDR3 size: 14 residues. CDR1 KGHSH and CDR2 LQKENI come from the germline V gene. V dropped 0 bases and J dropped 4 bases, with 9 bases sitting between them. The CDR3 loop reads CASSPPIRGTEAFF. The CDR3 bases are TGTGCCAGCTCACCACCGATCAGAGGCACTGAAGCTTTCTTT.

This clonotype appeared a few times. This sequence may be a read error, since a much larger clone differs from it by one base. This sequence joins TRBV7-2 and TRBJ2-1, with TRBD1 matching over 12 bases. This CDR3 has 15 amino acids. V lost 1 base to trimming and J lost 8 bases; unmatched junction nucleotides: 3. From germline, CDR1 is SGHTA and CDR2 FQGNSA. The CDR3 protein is CASSLGGTGGHEQFF. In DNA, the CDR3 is TGTGCCAGCAGCTTAGGGGGGACAGGGGGCCATGAGCAGTTCTTC.

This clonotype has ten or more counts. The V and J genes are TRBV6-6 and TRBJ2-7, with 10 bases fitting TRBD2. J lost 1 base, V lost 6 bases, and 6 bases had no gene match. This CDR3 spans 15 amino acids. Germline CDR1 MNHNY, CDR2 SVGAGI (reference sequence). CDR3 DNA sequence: TGTGCCAGCAGCCCCGATAGCGGGGGGTCCTACGAGCAGTACTTC. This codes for CASSPDSGGSYEQYF.

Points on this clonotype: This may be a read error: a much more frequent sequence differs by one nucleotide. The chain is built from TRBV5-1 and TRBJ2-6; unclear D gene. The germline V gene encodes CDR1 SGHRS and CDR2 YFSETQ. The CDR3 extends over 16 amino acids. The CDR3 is CASSFVSSSGTNVLTF. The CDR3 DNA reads TGCGCCAGCAGCTTCGTCAGTTCGTCTGGGACCAACGTCCTGACTTTC.

CDR3 sequence (DNA): TGCGCCAGCAGCTACTACCCCGGACAGGGGCACAATGAGCAGTTCTTC. This codes for CASSYYPGQGHNEQFF. The V and J genes are TRBV5-1 and TRBJ2-1, with TRBD1 matching 9 bases. The CDR3 is 16 amino acids. Germline-derived CDR1 and CDR2 are SGHRS and YFSETQ. The V gene end was trimmed by 3 bases and the J gene end by 5 bases; junction bases not matched to a gene: 9.

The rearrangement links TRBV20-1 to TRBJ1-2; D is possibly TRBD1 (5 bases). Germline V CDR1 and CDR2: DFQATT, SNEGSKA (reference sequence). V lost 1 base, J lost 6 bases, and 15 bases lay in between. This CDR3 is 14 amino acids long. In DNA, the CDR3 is TGCAGTGCTAGAGGGGGGGGAGGGAAGGATGGCTACACCTTC. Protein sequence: CSARGGGGKDGYTF.

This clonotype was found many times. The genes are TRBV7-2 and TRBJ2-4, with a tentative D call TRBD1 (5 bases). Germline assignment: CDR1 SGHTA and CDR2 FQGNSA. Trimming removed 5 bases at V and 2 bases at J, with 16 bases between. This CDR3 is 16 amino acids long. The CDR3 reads CASSPEPQGTKNIQYF. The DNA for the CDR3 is TGTGCCAGCAGCCCCGAACCCCAGGGAACCAAAAACATTCAGTACTTC.

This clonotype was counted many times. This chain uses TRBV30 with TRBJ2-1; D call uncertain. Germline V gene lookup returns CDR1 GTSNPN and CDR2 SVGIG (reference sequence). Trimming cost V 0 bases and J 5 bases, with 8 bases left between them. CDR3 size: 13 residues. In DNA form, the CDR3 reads TGTGCCTGGAGTGTAAAGCGCGACAATGAGCAGTTCTTC. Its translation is CAWSVKRDNEQFF.

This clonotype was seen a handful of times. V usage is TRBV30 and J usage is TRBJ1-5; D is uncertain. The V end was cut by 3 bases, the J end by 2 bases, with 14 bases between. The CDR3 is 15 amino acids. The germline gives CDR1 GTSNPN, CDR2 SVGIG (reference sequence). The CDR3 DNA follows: TGTGCCTGGAGCGCCGACGGACTGGGCAATCAGCCCCAGCATTTT. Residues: CAWSADGLGNQPQHF.

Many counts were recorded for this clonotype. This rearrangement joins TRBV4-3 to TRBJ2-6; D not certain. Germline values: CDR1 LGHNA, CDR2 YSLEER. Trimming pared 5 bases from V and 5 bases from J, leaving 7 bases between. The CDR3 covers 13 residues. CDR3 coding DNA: TGCGCCAGCAGCTGGGGAAGGGCCAACGTCCTGACTTTC. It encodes CASSWGRANVLTF.

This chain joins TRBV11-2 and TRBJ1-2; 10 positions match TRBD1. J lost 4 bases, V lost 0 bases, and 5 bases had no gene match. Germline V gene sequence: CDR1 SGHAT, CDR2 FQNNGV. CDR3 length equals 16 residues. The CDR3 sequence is CASSLDMGQGCYGYTF. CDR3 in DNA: TGTGCCAGCAGCTTAGACATGGGACAGGGGTGCTATGGCTACACCTTC.

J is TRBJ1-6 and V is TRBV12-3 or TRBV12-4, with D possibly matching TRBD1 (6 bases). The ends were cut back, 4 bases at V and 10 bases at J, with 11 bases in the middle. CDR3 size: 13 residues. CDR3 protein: CASSSRGDSPLHF. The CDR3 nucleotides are TGTGCCAGCAGTTCCAGGGGTGACTCACCCCTCCACTTT.

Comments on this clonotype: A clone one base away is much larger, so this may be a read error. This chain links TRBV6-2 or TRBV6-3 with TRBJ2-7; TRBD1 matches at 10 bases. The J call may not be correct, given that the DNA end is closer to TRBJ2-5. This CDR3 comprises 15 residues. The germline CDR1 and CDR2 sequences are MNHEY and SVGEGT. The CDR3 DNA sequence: TGTGCCAGCAGTTACCGGGACAGGGGCCACGAGACCCAGTACTTC. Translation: CASSYRDRGHETQYF.

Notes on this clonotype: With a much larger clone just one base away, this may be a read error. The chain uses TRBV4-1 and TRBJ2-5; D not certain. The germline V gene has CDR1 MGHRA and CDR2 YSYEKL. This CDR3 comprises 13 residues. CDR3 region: CASSQENQEAQYF. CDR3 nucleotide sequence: TGCGCCAGCAGCCAAGAGAACCAAGAGGCCCAGTACTTC.

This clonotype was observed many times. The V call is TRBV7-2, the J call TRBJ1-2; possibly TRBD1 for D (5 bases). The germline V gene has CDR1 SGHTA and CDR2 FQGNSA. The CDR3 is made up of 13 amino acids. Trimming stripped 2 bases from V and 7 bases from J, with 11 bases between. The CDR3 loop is CASSLYGGAGYTF. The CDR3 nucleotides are TGTGCCAGCAGCTTATACGGGGGTGCTGGCTACACCTTC.